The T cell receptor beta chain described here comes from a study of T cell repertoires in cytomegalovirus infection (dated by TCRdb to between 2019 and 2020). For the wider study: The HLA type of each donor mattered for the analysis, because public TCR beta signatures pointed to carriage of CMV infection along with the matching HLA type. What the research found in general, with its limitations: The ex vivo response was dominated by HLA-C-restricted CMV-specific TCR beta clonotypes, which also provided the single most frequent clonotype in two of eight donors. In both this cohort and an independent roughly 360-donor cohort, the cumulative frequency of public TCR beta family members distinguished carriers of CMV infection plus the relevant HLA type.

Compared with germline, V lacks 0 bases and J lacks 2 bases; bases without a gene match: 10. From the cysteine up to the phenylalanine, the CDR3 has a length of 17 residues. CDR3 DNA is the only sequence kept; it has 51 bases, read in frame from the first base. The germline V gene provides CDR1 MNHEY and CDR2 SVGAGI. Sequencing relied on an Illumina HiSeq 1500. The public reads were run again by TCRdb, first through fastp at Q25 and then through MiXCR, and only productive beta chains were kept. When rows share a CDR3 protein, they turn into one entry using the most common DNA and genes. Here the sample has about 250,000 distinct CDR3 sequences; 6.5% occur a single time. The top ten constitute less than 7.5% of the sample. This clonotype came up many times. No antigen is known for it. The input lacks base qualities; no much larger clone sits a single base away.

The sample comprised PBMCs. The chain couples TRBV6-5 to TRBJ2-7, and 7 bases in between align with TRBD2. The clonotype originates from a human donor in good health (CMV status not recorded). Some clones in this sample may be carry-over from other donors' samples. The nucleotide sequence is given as TGTGCCAGCAGTTACTCGATCACTAGCGCTAGACCCTACGAGCAGTACTTC. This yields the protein CASSYSITSARPYEQYF.